The following is a T cell receptor (beta chain) sequence with its context. This table comes from immunoSEQ multiplex PCR, and its TCRdb copy is limited to in-frame clones, with some not included. The sample records about 2.4 million clones, 93% being singletons. This sample was included in a study of shared clonotypes between healthy human individuals. CDR1 SGHRS and CDR2 YFSETQ come from the germline V gene. V lost 1 base and J lost 4; bases outside the gene matches: 8. This CDR3 region has 15 residues. Sequencing was done on a sample of naive CD4+ T cells from PBMCs. Subset meaning: CD45RA+ positively selected. V usage is TRBV5-1 and J usage is TRBJ2-7; the match to TRBD2 covers 7 bases. This TCR was sampled from a man between 18 and 29 years old in good health. Some clones in this sample may be carry-over from other donors' samples. CDR3 in DNA: TGCGCCAGCAGCTTGAGTAGCGGGCGTATTTACGAGCAGTACTTC. Translation gives CASSLSSGRIYEQYF.